This T cell receptor beta chain is drawn from a study of CD8 T cells in ankylosing spondylitis. Study-wide results and limits: There were earlier reports of some motif variants in reactive arthritis synovial fluid and blood. Roughly eight highly homologous variants made up a TCR beta motif that seemed to typify ankylosing spondylitis blood.

Germline V gene lookup returns CDR1 SGDLS and CDR2 YYNGEE. Trimming left V 1 base short and J 9 bases short, with 8 bases between. The length of the CDR3 is 12 residues. Library preparation for TCR beta used quantitative 5'-RACE with molecular barcodes. TCRdb redid the calling of the 5' RACE reads with MiXCR, one entry per CDR3 protein. The repertoire includes 69,000 or so distinct CDR3 sequences, approximately 5% of them detected once, and about 2.2% sits in the top ten. This clonotype was recorded at least ten times. Its antigen is still unknown. The gene calls are TRBV9 and TRBJ2-1; no clear D. Sequenced material: blood, either unsorted or a sorted T cell fraction (not recorded which). This sequence originates from a male donor with ankylosing spondylitis or in good health (not recorded which). For the CDR3, the DNA is TGTGCCAGCAGCGTACCACTTTGTGAGCAGTTCTTC. It yields the protein CASSVPLCEQFF.